The rows below give T cell receptor beta chains drawn from one sample of a study of memory CD4+ T cells and cytomegalovirus serostatus. TCRdb's table, derived via immunoSEQ multiplex PCR, lists solely in-frame clones and lacks some. The data hold over 60,000 clones, with roughly 80% observed a single time. The sample taken for sequencing was memory CD4+ T cells from blood. These receptors were collected from an adult in good health and CMV-seronegative. Each CDR3 is given with its conserved first and last residue. A D gene is named only where the DNA matches it firmly. A clone size is listed for some rows: how often the clone was seen (once, few, many), or a class if it is expanded.

J	D	V	size	DNA	CDR3
TRBJ1-4	.	TRBV30	.	TGTGCCTGGAGTGTACAGGGTGGAGAAAAACTGTTTTTT	CAWSVQGGEKLFF
TRBJ1-6	TRBD1	TRBV9	once	TGTGCCAGCAGCCCACAGGGGAACTCCTATAATTCACCCCTCCACTTT	CASSPQGNSYNSPLHF
TRBJ1-4	.	TRBV7-2	.	TGTGCCAGCAGCTTACGGGAAAAACTGTTTTTT	CASSLREKLFF
TRBJ2-1	.	TRBV10-2	.	TGCGCCAGCAGTGGTCGGTGGGGAAAGTTCTTC	CASSGRWGKFF
TRBJ2-7	TRBD1	TRBV28	.	TGTGCCAGCAGTGGGACAGGGACCGCTACGTACGAGCAGTACTTC	CASSGTGTATYEQYF
TRBJ1-4	.	TRBV6-4	few	TGTGCCAGCAGTGAGGGAACTAATGAAAAACTGTTTTTT	CASSEGTNEKLFF
TRBJ1-3	TRBD1	TRBV9	.	TGTGCCAGCAGCGTAGGACCTAGGACAGGACTCTCTGGAAACACCATATATTTT	CASSVGPRTGLSGNTIYF
TRBJ1-4	.	TRBV18	.	TGTGCCAGCTCACTCTATGATAATGAAAAACTGTTTTTT	CASSLYDNEKLFF
TRBJ1-3	.	TRBV30	few	TGTGCCTGGAGTAGGGGGTCGGGAAACACCATATATTTT	CAWSRGSGNTIYF
TRBJ1-4	.	TRBV4-1	few	TGCGCCAGCAGCCAACTGGGCCACAATGAAAAACTGTTTTTT	CASSQLGHNEKLFF
TRBJ1-2	.	TRBV5-1	.	TGCGCCAGCTTACCAGGGCCGGGTGATGGCTACACCTTC	CASLPGPGDGYTF
TRBJ2-1	TRBD2	TRBV5-1	once	TGCGCCAGCAGCTTGGACTCGGGGACTAGGTACAATGAGCAGTTCTTC	CASSLDSGTRYNEQFF
TRBJ1-1	.	TRBV10-2	.	TGCGCCAGCAGAGGACAGCTGAACACTGAAGCTTTCTTT	CASRGQLNTEAFF
TRBJ2-6	TRBD1	TRBV19	.	TGTGCCAGTTCCGACAGGGGCGAAAGCTCTGGGGCCAACGTCCTGACTTTC	CASSDRGESSGANVLTF
TRBJ1-2	TRBD1	TRBV7-8	.	TGTGCCAGCAGCTTAGGACAGGGCTATGGCTACACCTTC	CASSLGQGYGYTF
TRBJ2-7	.	TRBV29-1	.	TGCAGCGTAAAAAGTCCCGGGAGCGGGGAGCAGTACTTC	CSVKSPGSGEQYF
TRBJ1-3	.	TRBV21-1	once	TGTGCCAGCAGCACTGCCGCACAGGATCGAAACACCATATATTTT	CASSTAAQDRNTIYF
TRBJ1-1	.	TRBV5-1	.	TGCGCCAGCAGCTTGGCCGGTCTGGGAGTAGTTACTGAAGCTTTCTTT	CASSLAGLGVVTEAFF
TRBJ2-7	.	TRBV2	.	TGTGCCAGCACGTATTTTACCTACGAGCAGTACTTC	CASTYFTYEQYF
TRBJ1-4	TRBD1	TRBV19	.	TGTGCCAGCACATCCGGGACAGTAGAAAAACTGTTTTTT	CASTSGTVEKLFF
TRBJ2-2	TRBD2	TRBV4-2	.	TGTGCCAGCAGCCCCGGGACTAGCGGGAGAGATAACACCGGGGAGCTGTTTTTT	CASSPGTSGRDNTGELFF
TRBJ1-4	.	TRBV18	.	TGTGCCAGCTCCGAGGGGGGAAATGAAAAACTGTTTTTT	CASSEGGNEKLFF
TRBJ1-1	TRBD1	TRBV11-3	.	TGTGCCAGCAGCTTAGGACAGGGGAACACTGAAGCTTTCTTT	CASSLGQGNTEAFF
TRBJ2-2	.	TRBV29-1	.	TGCAGCGTTGCCAACACCGGGGAGCTGTTTTTT	CSVANTGELFF
TRBJ2-1	.	TRBV7-6	.	TGTGCCAGCAGCTTAGTCTGGCTAAGCGAGGGTGAGCAGTTCTTC	CASSLVWLSEGEQFF
TRBJ2-7	.	TRBV7-2	.	TGTGCCAGCAGCTTAGAGTATACGTCCTACGAGCAGTACTTC	CASSLEYTSYEQYF
TRBJ1-2	.	TRBV7-9	.	TGTGCCAGCAGCTTAGGGGTTGATGGCTACACCTTC	CASSLGVDGYTF
TRBJ2-7	TRBD1	TRBV5-1	.	TGCGCCAGCAGCTTGGATGGGACAGGTTCCTACGAGCAGTACTTC	CASSLDGTGSYEQYF
TRBJ2-3	TRBD2	TRBV5-1	.	TGCGCCAGCAGCTTCCGGGGGGGACCCACAGATACGCAGTATTTT	CASSFRGGPTDTQYF
TRBJ2-7	.	TRBV25-1	.	TGTGCCAGCAGTCGTCCGGCCTCCTACGAGCAGTACTTC	CASSRPASYEQYF
TRBJ1-2	.	TRBV29-1	.	TGCAGCGTTAGTGTGGGTTATGGCTACACCTTC	CSVSVGYGYTF
TRBJ2-7	.	TRBV6-1	.	TGTGCCAGCAGTGTGTCGGAAGTTCGGGACTCCCGAATTGACGAGCAGTACTTC	CASSVSEVRDSRIDEQYF
TRBJ2-7	TRBD1	TRBV7-3	.	TGTGCCAGCAGCTCGCACGGACAGGGGGCACCTGGAGCCTACGAGCAGTACTTC	CASSSHGQGAPGAYEQYF
TRBJ2-5	.	TRBV30	.	TGTGCCTGGAACAGGGACCAAGAGACCCAGTACTTC	CAWNRDQETQYF
TRBJ1-2	.	TRBV10-2	.	TGCGCCAGCAGTGACGAAGGCTATGGCTACACCTTC	CASSDEGYGYTF
TRBJ2-7	.	TRBV29-1	.	TGCAGCGTTGCCCCCGCGGGACCCTACGAGCAGTACTTC	CSVAPAGPYEQYF
TRBJ2-5	.	TRBV7-2	.	TGTGCCAGCAGCGCCCTTCTACGAGAGACCCAGTACTTC	CASSALLRETQYF
TRBJ2-7	TRBD2	TRBV11-2	few	TGTGCCAGCAGCGTGATAGCGGGCCAAACCTACGAGCAGTACTTC	CASSVIAGQTYEQYF
TRBJ2-3	.	TRBV28	.	TGTGCCAGCAGCCTTCTGGTTGATACGCAGTATTTT	CASSLLVDTQYF
TRBJ1-1	.	TRBV27	.	TGTGCCAGCGGGGGAGACACTGAAGCTTTCTTT	CASGGDTEAFF